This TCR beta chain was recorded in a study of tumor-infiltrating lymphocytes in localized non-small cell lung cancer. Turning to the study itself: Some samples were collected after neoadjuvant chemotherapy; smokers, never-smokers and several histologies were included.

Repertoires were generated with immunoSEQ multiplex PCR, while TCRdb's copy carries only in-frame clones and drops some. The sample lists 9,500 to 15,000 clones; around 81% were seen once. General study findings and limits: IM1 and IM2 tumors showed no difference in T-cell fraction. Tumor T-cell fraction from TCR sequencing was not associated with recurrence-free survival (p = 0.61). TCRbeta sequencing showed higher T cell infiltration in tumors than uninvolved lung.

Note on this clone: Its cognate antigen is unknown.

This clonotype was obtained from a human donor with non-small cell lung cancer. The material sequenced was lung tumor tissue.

Here the CDR3 DNA reads TGCGCCAGCAGCTTGATGGACGGCACAGATACGCAGTATTTT. Translating it yields CASSLMDGTDTQYF. J is TRBJ2-3 and V is TRBV5-1; D not resolved. The V end was cut by 1 base, the J end by 1 base, with 7 bases between. The CDR3 sequence is 14 residues long. Germline CDR1 reads SGHRS; CDR2 reads YFSETQ.